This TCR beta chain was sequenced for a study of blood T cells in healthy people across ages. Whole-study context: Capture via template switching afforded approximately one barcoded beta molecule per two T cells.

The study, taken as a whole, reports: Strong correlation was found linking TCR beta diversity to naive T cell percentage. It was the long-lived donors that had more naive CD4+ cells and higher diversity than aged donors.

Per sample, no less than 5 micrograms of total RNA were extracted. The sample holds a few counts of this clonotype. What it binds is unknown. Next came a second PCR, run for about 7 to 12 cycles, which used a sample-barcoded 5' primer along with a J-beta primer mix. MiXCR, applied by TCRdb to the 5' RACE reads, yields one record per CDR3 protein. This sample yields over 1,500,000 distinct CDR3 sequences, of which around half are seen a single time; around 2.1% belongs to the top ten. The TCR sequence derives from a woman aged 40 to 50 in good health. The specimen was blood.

CDR3 protein: CASTLRTGRVETQYF. The CDR3 nucleotides are TGTGCCAGCACCCTTAGGACAGGGAGGGTGGAGACCCAGTACTTC. This chain links TRBV12-3 or TRBV12-4 with TRBJ2-5; TRBD1 might be the D (8 bases). V was cut by 7 bases and J by 5 bases, with 20 bases left in between. There are 15 residues in the CDR3.